The 27 T cell receptor beta chains given below trace back to one sample, sequenced in a study of blood T cell repertoires in COVID-19. Libraries were prepared by immunoSEQ multiplex PCR; TCRdb keeps only in-frame clonotypes and omits some of them. The table records roughly 220,000 clones, around 87% of them present only once. Sequencing was carried out using peripheral blood. These receptor sequences come from a woman in her forties or fifties with COVID-19, enrolled during active disease.

The chain is built from TRBV9 and TRBJ1-2, with D hard to call. The CDR3 loop spans 16 amino acids. Germline assignment: CDR1 SGDLS and CDR2 YYNGEE. V was cut by 1 base and J by 1 base, with 14 bases left in between. The CDR3 DNA sequence: TGTGCCAGCAGCGTAATCATTACGAGGGATAACTATGGCTACACCTTC. As protein: CASSVIITRDNYGYTF.

The chain has TRBV5-4 and TRBJ2-1; 7 bases line up with TRBD2. The CDR3 loop spans 14 amino acids. The ends lost 3 bases at V and 8 bases at J; junction bases unmatched: 8. The V gene's germline CDR1 is SGHNT and CDR2 YYREEE (reference sequence). The CDR3 sequence: CASSSRGVRDEQFF. Here the CDR3 DNA reads TGTGCCAGCAGCTCCCGGGGGGTACGCGATGAGCAGTTCTTC.

The chain carries TRBV18 and TRBJ1-3; D might be TRBD1 (6 bases). V was pared by 3 bases and J by 0 bases, with 18 bases between. CDR3 length: 18 residues. Germline lookup yields CDR1 KGHSH and CDR2 LQKENI. The CDR3 loop reads CASSPNYGQLRSGNTIYF. The CDR3 DNA follows: TGTGCCAGCTCACCTAACTACGGACAGCTACGCTCTGGAAACACCATATATTTT.

CDR3 residues: CSVAPLQETQYF. The CDR3 DNA sequence: TGCAGCGTTGCCCCGCTACAAGAGACCCAGTACTTC. V usage is TRBV29-1 and J usage is TRBJ2-5; D unclear. V lost 4 bases and J 2 bases, leaving 8 bases between the germline ends. The CDR3 spans 12 residues. Germline loops: CDR1 SQVTM, CDR2 ANQGSEA. Variable domain in full (rest from reference TRBV29-1 and TRBJ2-5): SAVISQKPSRDICQRGTSLTIQCQVDSQVTMMFWYRQQPGQSLTLIATANQGSEATYESGFVIDKFPISRPNLTFSTLTVSNMSPEDSSIYLCSVAPLQETQYFGPGTRLLVL.

The chain uses TRBV6-5 and TRBJ1-2; 7 bases map to TRBD1. CDR1 MNHEY and CDR2 SVGAGI come from the germline V gene. J was trimmed by 6 bases and V by 6 bases; bases with no gene match: 10. This CDR3 has 14 amino acids. CDR3 coding DNA: TGTGCCAGCAGCAGATACAGGGGAACTCATGGCTACACCTTC. Its protein product is CASSRYRGTHGYTF.

The chain recombines TRBV7-3 with TRBJ2-3; 9 nucleotides line up with TRBD1. V lost 5 bases, J lost 10 bases, and 4 bases stayed unmatched. Germline V gene sequence: CDR1 SGHTA, CDR2 FQGTGA. CDR3 length equals 12 residues. CDR3: CASSLDRGAQYF. In nucleotides, the CDR3 is TGTGCCAGCAGCCTTGACAGGGGGGCGCAGTATTTT.

The CDR3 reads CASINPAREQFF. The CDR3 bases are TGTGCCAGCATCAACCCCGCCAGAGAGCAGTTCTTC. The chain links TRBV6-5 to TRBJ2-1, with D unclear. The CDR3 extends over 12 amino acids. The germline V gene has CDR1 MNHEY and CDR2 SVGAGI. Trimming took 7 bases from V and 10 from J, leaving 14 bases between them.

This chain connects TRBV7-2 to TRBJ1-1; D possibly corresponds to TRBD1 (5 bases). The CDR3 length is 14 residues. Per germline, CDR1 SGHTA and CDR2 FQGNSA. The V and J ends lost 1 base and 6 bases respectively, with 12 bases between them. The DNA for the CDR3 is TGTGCCAGCAGCTTAGGGTGGGGGAGGTCTGAAGCTTTCTTT. Protein: CASSLGWGRSEAFF.

This sequence joins TRBV5-8 and TRBJ2-7, with 13 bases identical to TRBD2. The V gene's germline CDR1 is SGHTS and CDR2 YDEGEE. Trimming took 1 base from V and 2 from J; bases not matched to a gene: 3. The CDR3 is 16 amino acids. DNA of the CDR3: TGTGCCAGCAGCTTGCGACTAGCGGGGGGCGCCTACGAGCAGTACGTC. This gives the protein CASSLRLAGGAYEQYV.

This clone was observed a single time. The chain carries TRBV27 and TRBJ2-1; 7 nucleotides align to TRBD1. The CDR3 covers 16 residues. Trimming at V came to 7 bases and at J to 3 bases, leaving 12 bases not matched to a gene. Germline V gene data show CDR1 as MNHEY and CDR2 as SMNVEV (reference sequence). CDR3 nucleotides: TGTGCCAGCACTAAACAGGGGACAAATATCTACAATGAGCAGTTCTTC. Its protein product is CASTKQGTNIYNEQFF.

The V call is TRBV30, the J call TRBJ2-3; 10 bases fit TRBD2. Per germline, CDR1 GTSNPN and CDR2 SVGIG (reference sequence). This CDR3 spans 18 amino acids. V trimming: 6 bases; J trimming: 5 bases; junction bases outside the gene matches: 20. The CDR3 sequence is CACTKPAGGPLGLDTQYF. CDR3 nucleotide sequence: TGTGCCTGCACAAAACCAGCGGGGGGGCCTCTCGGGTTAGATACGCAGTATTTT.

The chain uses TRBV3-1 (or the pseudogene TRBV3-2) and TRBJ2-2; TRBD2 matches at 8 bases. Germline V CDR1 and CDR2: LGHDT, YNNKEL (reference sequence). This CDR3 is 17 amino acids long. The ends lost 1 base at V and 7 bases at J; junction bases unmatched: 11. CDR3 residues: CASSQGAGAGGDGELFF. Here the CDR3 DNA reads TGTGCCAGCAGCCAAGGGGCCGGCGCGGGGGGAGACGGGGAGCTGTTTTTT.

The rearrangement joins TRBV11-2 to TRBJ2-3; TRBD2 aligns across 10 bases. The CDR3 is made up of 17 amino acids. V was pared by 5 bases and J by 5 bases, with 13 bases of the junction left unmatched. The germline CDR1 and CDR2 sequences are SGHAT and FQNNGV. The CDR3: CASSQKLAGQYGDTQYF. The CDR3 nucleotides are TGTGCCAGCAGCCAAAAACTAGCGGGGCAGTATGGAGATACGCAGTATTTT. Looking up the rest from reference TRBV11-2 and TRBJ2-3 gives the full variable domain: EAGVAQSPRYKIIEKRQSVAFWCNPISGHATLYWYQQILGQGPKLLIQFQNNGVVDDSQLPKDRFSAERLKGVDSTLKIQPAKLEDSAVYLCASSQKLAGQYGDTQYFGPGTRLTVL.

J is TRBJ2-5 and V is TRBV21-1; TRBD1, the D gene given by the table, was not confirmed from the DNA. TRBV21-1 is noted as a pseudogene. This CDR3 comprises 16 residues. CDR3 residues: CASSIMAGTVQETQYF. The CDR3 nucleotides are TGTGCCAGCAGCATTATGGCGGGGACAGTACAAGAGACCCAGTACTTC.

In this sample, this clone turned up once. The chain links TRBV11-2 to TRBJ1-2; 10 bases align to TRBD1. Per the germline V gene, CDR1 is SGHAT and CDR2 is FQNNGV. This CDR3 spans 14 amino acids. The J segment lost 8 bases and the V segment lost 5 bases, leaving 8 bases of the junction unmatched. The CDR3 spells CASSIPGQGRGYTF. The DNA for the CDR3 is TGTGCCAGCAGCATACCGGGACAGGGGAGGGGCTACACCTTC.

The chain has TRBV5-1 and TRBJ2-5; D gene uncertain. The germline CDR1 and CDR2 sequences are SGHRS and YFSETQ. V dropped 1 base and J dropped 4 bases, with 5 bases sitting between them. The CDR3 runs 12 residues. The DNA of the CDR3 is TGCGCCAGCAGCTTGATCGGAGAGACCCAGTACTTC. Translated, it gives CASSLIGETQYF.

The chain recombines TRBV2 with TRBJ1-6, with 10 bases fitting TRBD1. The CDR3 has 14 amino acids. The junction had 8 bases not matched to a gene; V was cut back by 11 bases and J by 7 bases. The germline V gene encodes CDR1 SNHLY and CDR2 FYNNEI. The CDR3 spells CAWGQGILNSPLHF. CDR3 nucleotides: TGTGCCTGGGGACAGGGGATCCTAAATTCACCCCTCCACTTT.

The chain employs TRBV19 and TRBJ1-1, with 7 bases fitting TRBD1. Per the germline V gene, CDR1 is LNHDA and CDR2 is SQIVND (reference sequence). The CDR3 covers 13 residues. V was pared by 6 bases and J by 4 bases, with 5 bases of the junction left unmatched. This chain's CDR3 is CASRKQGITEAFF. The CDR3 DNA sequence: TGTGCCAGTAGAAAACAGGGGATCACTGAAGCTTTCTTT.

There are a few counts of this clone. This chain joins TRBV27 and TRBJ1-6; no firm D call. The germline V gene encodes CDR1 MNHEY and CDR2 SMNVEV (reference sequence). V was trimmed by 2 bases and J by 6 bases, leaving 8 bases between them. This CDR3 contains 14 residues. In DNA, the CDR3 is TGTGCCAGCAGTTTAAGACTGCCTAATTCACCCCTCCACTTT. It specifies CASSLRLPNSPLHF.

This chain links TRBV20-1 with TRBJ1-3, with D perhaps matching TRBD1 (6 bases). The V and J ends lost 3 bases and 2 bases respectively, with 11 bases between them. The CDR3 is made up of 14 amino acids. Germline V CDR1 and CDR2: DFQATT, SNEGSKA (reference sequence). The CDR3 DNA reads TGCAGTGCTAGTAAACAGGGCCCTGGAAACACCATATATTTT. Amino acid sequence: CSASKQGPGNTIYF.

This clone appeared a few times. The rearrangement joins TRBV28 to TRBJ1-2, with D possibly TRBD1 on 5 matching bases. Germline values: CDR1 MDHEN, CDR2 SYDVKM. The germline V and J ends were trimmed by 6 bases and 0 bases, with 11 bases remaining between them. The CDR3 sequence is 14 residues long. The CDR3 DNA follows: TGTGCCAGCAGGTTGGGCAGGGCTAACTATGGCTACACCTTC. This codes for CASRLGRANYGYTF.

The genes are TRBV28 and TRBJ1-6, with a weak D call TRBD1 (5 bases). CDR3 length equals 14 residues. The V end was cut by 6 bases, the J end by 11 bases, with 17 bases between. Germline V gene sequence: CDR1 MDHEN, CDR2 SYDVKM. The CDR3 sequence: CASSKAGPYPPLHF. DNA for the CDR3: TGTGCCAGCAGCAAAGCGGGGCCATATCCACCCCTCCACTTT.

This clone was seen only a few times. V is TRBV5-1 and J is TRBJ1-3, with 9 bases matching TRBD1. The CDR3 has 15 amino acids. The V gene end was trimmed by 4 bases and the J gene end by 8 bases; junction bases not matched to a gene: 10. The germline V gene encodes CDR1 SGHRS and CDR2 YFSETQ. CDR3 nucleotides: TGCGCCAGCAGCCCGGACCGGGACAGGGCTGACACCATATATTTT. It encodes CASSPDRDRADTIYF.

This chain joins TRBV11-2 and TRBJ2-1; 11 bases align to TRBD2. Germline values: CDR1 SGHAT, CDR2 FQNNGV. The V gene end was trimmed by 2 bases and the J gene end by 5 bases; junction bases not matched to a gene: 5. The CDR3 loop spans 16 amino acids. This chain's CDR3 is CASSLTVAGGHNEQFF. CDR3 bases: TGTGCCAGCAGCTTAACTGTAGCGGGGGGGCACAATGAGCAGTTCTTC.

The rearrangement links TRBV29-1 to TRBJ1-2; 9 nucleotides match TRBD1. The trim removed 5 bases at V and 6 bases at J, leaving 10 bases unmatched. Germline V gene sequence: CDR1 SQVTM, CDR2 ANQGSEA. CDR3 length equals 14 residues. CDR3 amino acids: CSVFPGQGTDGYTF. CDR3 DNA sequence: TGCAGCGTTTTCCCGGGACAGGGAACTGATGGCTACACCTTC.

The chain carries TRBV19 and TRBJ2-3; 10 nucleotides match TRBD2. CDR3 size: 16 residues. CDR1 LNHDA and CDR2 SQIVND come from the germline V gene (reference sequence). The ends lost 8 bases at V and 5 bases at J; junction bases unmatched: 13. In nucleotides, the CDR3 is TGTGCCAGTCGACCAAGCGGGGGGGCCATTAAAGATACGCAGTATTTT. Its protein is CASRPSGGAIKDTQYF. Full variable domain (missing parts from reference TRBV19 and TRBJ2-3): DGGITQSPKYLFRKEGQNVTLSCEQNLNHDAMYWYRQDPGQGLRLIYYSQIVNDFQKGDIAEGYSVSREKKESFPLTVTSAQKNPTAFYLCASRPSGGAIKDTQYFGPGTRLTVL.

J is TRBJ2-1 and V is TRBV19; D unresolved. V lost 1 base, J lost 7 bases, and 8 bases lay in between. The CDR3 has 13 amino acids. Per the germline V gene, CDR1 is LNHDA and CDR2 is SQIVND (reference sequence). The CDR3 DNA sequence: TGTGCCAGTAGTATAGCTACCCGGAATGAGCAGTTCTTC. Protein product: CASSIATRNEQFF.